This entry describes one T cell receptor beta chain. What it recognizes is unknown. From germline, CDR1 is SGHRS and CDR2 YFSETQ. V dropped 2 bases and J dropped 2; count of bases not matched to a gene: 1. CDR3 size: 14 residues. The data belong to a study of cytomegalovirus exposure and HLA in healthy donors. Study information: Caucasian-associated ancestry cluster membership applied to about four fifths of nearly 400 genotyped donors.

PCR primers comprised 60 Vbeta and 13 Jbeta primers. The assay was immunoSEQ multiplex PCR, and TCRdb's table has in-frame clones only and misses some. The sample includes some 170,000 clones, approximately 88% seen only once; the top ten take 0.85%. Whole-study findings and limits: According to the study, around 160 TCR beta chains were cytomegalovirus-associated.

Samples came from healthy bone marrow donors. There were likely unrecorded immune exposures, though donors were nominally healthy when sampled. What was sequenced was PBMCs. The receptor comes from a woman aged 25 to 45 in good health and CMV-seronegative. V usage is TRBV5-1 and J usage is TRBJ2-1; 7 nucleotides line up with TRBD2. The CDR3 DNA is TGCGCCAGCAGCTTCGGGACTACCTACAATGAGCAGTTCTTC. Its protein product is CASSFGTTYNEQFF.